This T cell receptor (beta chain) emerged from a study of blood T cell repertoires in COVID-19. Profiling relied on immunoSEQ multiplex PCR, and the TCRdb table lists in-frame clones only, not all of them. The sample consists of under 350,000 clones, approximately 82% of them appearing once. This CDR3 region has 16 residues. V was pared by 6 bases and J by 7 bases, with 16 bases of the junction left unmatched. The V gene's germline CDR1 is SGHTA and CDR2 FQGNSA. The chain carries TRBV7-2 and TRBJ2-3; 7 nucleotides align to TRBD2. This clonotype was sampled from a man aged 55 to 70 who had recovered from COVID-19. Sequencing used peripheral blood. CDR3 loop: CASRQKGLAGRNTQYF. In DNA, the CDR3 is TGTGCCAGCAGGCAAAAGGGGTTAGCGGGCAGAAATACGCAGTATTTT.